One and the same sample provided the 18 T cell receptor beta chains below, sequenced in a study of T cells in Graves' hyperthyroidism and ophthalmopathy (dated by TCRdb to between 2019 and 2020). Library preparation was by multiplex PCR. Instrument on record: Illumina HiSeq 2000. TCR beta CDR3 regions were amplified from RNA transcripts. The first round of RT-PCR for the TCR CDR3 was performed with the HTBI primer set and the Qiagen OneStep RT-PCR kit. TCRdb handled the public reads itself, with Q25 trimming in fastp and clone calling in MiXCR, and kept productive beta chains. Rows are combined by CDR3 protein, so each entry shows the most common genes and DNA. In all, the sample holds around 400,000 distinct CDR3 sequences, and less than 15% of those were seen once. 9.2% of the sample goes to the ten largest clones. Sequencing was performed on blood. Receptor source: a woman younger than 35 with Graves' hyperthyroidism.

The table lists this clonotype with many counts. The rearrangement uses TRBV28 and TRBJ1-3; D is undetermined. The CDR3 is 13 residues long. Trimming left V 8 bases short and J 1 base short, with 9 bases between. CDR1 is MDHEN and CDR2 is SYDVKM in the germline V gene. CDR3 amino acids: CASWARSGNTIYF. The CDR3 DNA reads as TGTGCCAGCTGGGCGCGATCTGGAAACACCATATATTTT. The variable domain in full, completed from reference TRBV28 and TRBJ1-3, reads DVKVTQSSRYLVKRTGEKVFLECVQDMDHENMFWYRQDPGLGLRLIYFSYDVKMKEKGDIPEGYSVSREKKERFSLILESASTNQTSMYLCASWARSGNTIYFGEGSWLTVV.

This clonotype was counted ten times or more. The gene calls are TRBV28 and TRBJ2-7; possibly TRBD1 for D (6 bases). Germline V CDR1 and CDR2: MDHEN, SYDVKM. This CDR3 has 15 amino acids. The ends were cut back, 0 bases at V and 0 bases at J, with 9 bases in the middle. CDR3 sequence: CASSLWGTPSYEQYF. CDR3 bases: TGTGCCAGCAGTTTATGGGGGACACCCTCCTACGAGCAGTACTTC.

In its sample, this clonotype was seen many times. The gene calls are TRBV9 and TRBJ1-1, with TRBD1 as a possible D gene (5 bases). V lost 0 bases to trimming and J lost 5 bases, with 11 bases between them. The CDR3 has 14 residues. CDR1 is SGDLS, CDR2 YYNGEE, per germline. In nucleotides, the CDR3 is TGTGCCAGCAGCGTAGAGTTGGGGGGAACTGAAGCTTTCTTT. As protein: CASSVELGGTEAFF.

This clonotype was counted ten times or more. The J gene is TRBJ2-1, the V gene TRBV27; possibly TRBD1 or TRBD2 for D (5 bases each). The CDR3 totals 12 residues. The germline V gene has CDR1 MNHEY and CDR2 SMNVEV (reference sequence). Trimming stripped 5 bases from V and 9 bases from J, with 11 bases between. The CDR3: CASSPIGGEQFF. The CDR3 DNA sequence: TGTGCCAGCAGTCCGATTGGGGGTGAGCAGTTCTTC.

As regards this clonotype: An end of the junction does not agree with germline; a read error may underlie this. The V and J genes are TRBV29-1 and TRBJ2-7; D is undetermined. Per germline, CDR1 SQVTM and CDR2 ANQGSEA. CDR3 size: 12 residues. CDR3 DNA sequence: TGCAGCGTTGAAGACAGCCTCTACGAGCGGTACTTC. Protein: CSVEDSLYERYF.

The chain's CDR3 is CASSPGGRGPFQYF. The DNA for the CDR3 is TGTGCCAGCTCACCCGGAGGCAGGGGCCCATTTCAGTACTTC. The chain recombines TRBV18 with TRBJ2-5; weak D call: TRBD1 (6 bases). The V end was cut by 3 bases, the J end by 11 bases, with 19 bases between. CDR1 is KGHSH, CDR2 LQKENI, per germline. The CDR3 is made up of 14 amino acids.

This clonotype was recorded at least ten times. V usage is TRBV7-3 and J usage is TRBJ2-1; TRBD1 matches 7 bases. V shed 5 bases and J 9 bases; nucleotides not matched to a gene: 7. CDR1 is SGHTA and CDR2 is FQGTGA in the germline V gene. CDR3 length: 13 amino acids. The CDR3 here is CASSQGVRGEQFF. The CDR3 DNA is TGTGCCAGCAGCCAGGGGGTGCGCGGTGAGCAGTTCTTC.

This clonotype occurred many times. CDR3 DNA sequence: TGTGCCACCGCCATGGTCCCTTATCCAAATCAGCCCCAGCATTTT. Residues: CATAMVPYPNQPQHF. V usage is TRBV15 and J usage is TRBJ1-5; no clear D gene. Per germline, CDR1 LNHNV and CDR2 YYDKDF (reference sequence). The CDR3 consists of 15 residues. V shed 8 bases and J shed 4 bases, with 18 bases lying between them. The full variable domain, rest sourced from reference TRBV15 and TRBJ1-5, is DAMVIQNPRYQVTQFGKPVTLSCSQTLNHNVMYWYQQKSSQAPKLLFHYYDKDFNNEADTPDNFQSRRPNTSFCFLDIRSPGLGDTAMYLCATAMVPYPNQPQHFGDGTRLSIL.

Remarks on this clonotype: Since a much larger clone is just one base distant, this may be a read error. The CDR3 sequence: CASGWTGDNQPQHF. Written as DNA, the CDR3 is TGTGCCAGCGGCTGGACGGGGGACAATCAGCCCCAGCATTTT. The rearrangement links TRBV5-6 to TRBJ1-5, with D possibly matching TRBD1 (5 bases). Trimming took 7 bases from V and 3 from J, leaving 14 bases between them. The CDR3 is 14 amino acids. Germline V gene lookup returns CDR1 SGHDT and CDR2 YYEEEE. The whole variable domain, remainder taken from reference TRBV5-6 and TRBJ1-5, is DAGVTQSPTHLIKTRGQQVTLRCSPKSGHDTVSWYQQALGQGPQFIFQYYEEEERQRGNFPDRFSGHQFPNYSSELNVNALLLGDSALYLCASGWTGDNQPQHFGDGTRLSIL.

The sample holds many counts of this clonotype. The rearrangement uses TRBV10-3 and TRBJ2-3; D is perhaps TRBD1 (6 bases). Germline values: CDR1 ENHRY, CDR2 SYGVKD. Trimming left V 1 base short and J 3 bases short, with 8 bases between. The CDR3 covers 14 residues. DNA of the CDR3: TGTGCCATCAGTGAGTTGCAGGGGACAGATACGCAGTATTTT. It translates to CAISELQGTDTQYF.

In regard to this clonotype: A read error may be the cause here, since a much bigger clone is one base away. CDR3 region: CAAYLVAGELFF. The CDR3 region has the DNA TGTGCCGCCTATTTAGTCGCGGGGGAGCTGTTTTTT. The chain uses TRBV28 and TRBJ2-2; D is uncertain. V was shortened by 11 bases and J by 8 bases, with 15 bases between the two germline ends. Germline values: CDR1 MDHEN, CDR2 SYDVKM. The CDR3 is 12 residues long.

V usage is TRBV6-6 and J usage is TRBJ2-7; 10 bases are a match to TRBD1. The CDR3 covers 15 residues. Germline V gene sequence: CDR1 MNHNY, CDR2 SVGAGI (reference sequence). Trimming removed 0 bases from V and 7 bases from J; junction bases left unmatched: 6. CDR3 in amino acids: CASSYSGQGKGEQYF. For the CDR3, the DNA is TGTGCCAGCAGTTACTCGGGACAGGGGAAGGGGGAGCAGTACTTC.

This clonotype has a count of ten or more. The chain links TRBV20-1 to TRBJ2-6; D perhaps matches TRBD2 (7 bases). Germline loops: CDR1 DFQATT, CDR2 SNEGSKA (reference sequence). There are 17 residues in the CDR3. V was trimmed by 4 bases and J by 0 bases, leaving 16 bases between them. Written as DNA, the CDR3 is TGCAGTGCTACCCGGTACGGGGGGCACTCTGGGGCCAACGTCCTGACTTTC. Translation gives CSATRYGGHSGANVLTF.

In this sample, this clonotype turned up many times. V and J are TRBV20-1 and TRBJ1-1, with D hard to call. From germline, CDR1 is DFQATT and CDR2 SNEGSKA (reference sequence). The CDR3 extends over 16 amino acids. V shed 6 bases and J shed 0 bases, with 20 bases lying between them. CDR3 residues: CSADPPLALVNTEAFF. The DNA for the CDR3 is TGCAGTGCCGATCCCCCCCTAGCTCTTGTGAACACTGAAGCTTTCTTT.

The J gene is TRBJ1-1, the V gene TRBV19; D is unresolved. In germline, CDR1 is LNHDA, CDR2 SQIVND (reference sequence). Trimming stripped 1 base from V and 4 bases from J, with 10 bases between. CDR3 length: 14 amino acids. CDR3 sequence (DNA): TGTGCCAGTAGTATAGGGCCGGCGGGCACTGAAGCTTTCTTT. It is translated as CASSIGPAGTEAFF.

Note on this clonotype: A much larger clone is a single base away; this may be a read error. The chain has TRBV20-1 and TRBJ1-2; no clear D. V dropped 1 base and J dropped 6 bases, with 3 bases sitting between them. Germline-derived CDR1 and CDR2 are DFQATT and SNEGSKA (reference sequence). The CDR3 is 10 amino acids. This chain's CDR3 is CSARVDGYTF. CDR3 nucleotides: TGCAGTGCTAGAGTGGATGGCTACACCTTC.

This clonotype was observed at least ten times. The rearrangement links TRBV12-3 or TRBV12-4 to TRBJ1-2, with 8 bases identical to TRBD1. CDR3 length: 14 residues. Trimming took 6 bases from V and 2 from J; bases not matched to a gene: 5. DNA of the CDR3: TGTGCCAGCAGCAAGGGACAGGAGAACTATGGCTACACCTTC. Its translation is CASSKGQENYGYTF.

In its sample, this clonotype was seen many times. The chain couples TRBV4-2 to TRBJ2-2, with D possibly TRBD2 on 6 matching bases. In germline, CDR1 is LGHNA, CDR2 YNFKEQ. The CDR3 contains 16 residues. V lost 0 bases, J lost 1 base, and 9 bases lay in between. The CDR3 bases are TGTGCCAGCAGCCAAGATTGGGACTGGAACACCGGGGAGCTGTTTTTT. It codes for CASSQDWDWNTGELFF.